Below, 31 T cell receptor beta chains from the same sample are listed, as sequenced in a study of T cells expressing NK-cell markers. From the 5' RACE reads, TCRdb lists one entry per CDR3 protein and no DNA. Across approximately 550,000 distinct CDR3 sequences, the top ten clones capture around 4% of the sample. Sequenced sample: blood T cells: a sorted CD56 or NKG2C T cell subset, CD4+ or CD8+ T cells, or bulk PBMC T cells (not recorded which). Receptors originate from a young man in good health.

The genes are TRBV12-5 and TRBJ2-7; TCRdb gives TRBD2 as the D gene, but with no DNA this cannot be confirmed. CDR1 and CDR2 from the germline V gene are LGHNT and FRNRAP. The CDR3 consists of 15 residues. CDR3 residues: CASGPLEGLSYEQYF.

This rearrangement joins TRBV2 to TRBJ2-1. Germline CDR1 SNHLY, CDR2 FYNNEI. The CDR3 length is 14 residues. The CDR3 protein is CASASGPNYNEQFF.

V and J are TRBV15 and TRBJ2-1; the D call from TCRdb, TRBD2, cannot be confirmed without DNA. This CDR3 spans 17 amino acids. Germline V gene sequence: CDR1 LNHNV, CDR2 YYDKDF (reference sequence). The CDR3 protein is CATSRGGEAPSYNEQFF. Full variable domain (rest looked up from reference TRBV15 and TRBJ2-1): DAMVIQNPRYQVTQFGKPVTLSCSQTLNHNVMYWYQQKSSQAPKLLFHYYDKDFNNEADTPDNFQSRRPNTSFCFLDIRSPGLGDTAMYLCATSRGGEAPSYNEQFFGPGTRLTVL.

CDR3 loop: CASSVMTGPTDTQYF. This chain uses TRBV9 with TRBJ2-3; TCRdb proposes TRBD1, but this gene call is untestable without DNA. CDR3 size: 15 residues. Germline loops: CDR1 SGDLS, CDR2 YYNGEE.

The V call is TRBV5-1, the J call TRBJ2-5; absent DNA, TCRdb's TRBD2 call cannot be checked. The CDR3 extends over 15 amino acids. Germline assignment: CDR1 SGHRS and CDR2 YFSETQ. The CDR3: CASSLLLAEEETQYF.

The CDR3: CASSFWTGPNTGELFF. The rearrangement uses TRBV5-1 and TRBJ2-2; TCRdb outputs TRBD1, but without DNA this stays unchecked. The CDR3 totals 16 residues. The V gene's germline CDR1 is SGHRS and CDR2 YFSETQ.

This sequence joins TRBV10-3 and TRBJ2-5; TCRdb outputs TRBD2, but without DNA this stays unchecked. CDR3 size: 18 residues. CDR1 and CDR2 (germline): ENHRY, SYGVKD. The CDR3 reads CAIRESGTGGREQETQYF.

This chain links TRBV29-1 with TRBJ2-1; TCRdb indicates TRBD1, and absent DNA this call remains unverified. The CDR3 runs to 12 residues. Per the germline V gene, CDR1 is SQVTM and CDR2 is ANQGSEA. The CDR3 protein is CSVSLLGGEQFF.

The gene calls are TRBV27 and TRBJ1-4; TCRdb calls TRBD1, which cannot be checked without DNA. Germline CDR1 is MNHEY and CDR2 is SMNVEV (reference sequence). The CDR3 sequence is 13 residues long. The CDR3 spells CASSLRGYEKLFF.

The rearrangement uses TRBV4-1 and TRBJ2-1. This CDR3 contains 13 residues. The germline CDR1 and CDR2 sequences are MGHRA and YSYEKL. Here the CDR3 reads CASTSDSYNEQFF.

V is TRBV7-2 and J is TRBJ2-7; the D gene TCRdb calls, TRBD1, cannot be checked with no DNA. The CDR3 length is 14 residues. Germline V CDR1 and CDR2: SGHTA, FQGNSA. This CDR3 reads CASSTRDRAWEQYF.

The chain links TRBV18 to TRBJ2-4; the TCRdb call, TRBD1, lacks DNA for checking. Germline V gene lookup returns CDR1 KGHSH and CDR2 LQKENI. There are 16 residues in the CDR3. This CDR3 reads CASSPRGAGGVNIQYF.

V gene TRBV29-1 combines with J gene TRBJ2-1. Germline loops: CDR1 SQVTM, CDR2 ANQGSEA. CDR3 length: 12 residues. The CDR3 sequence is CSVDQDNPEQFF.

The chain combines TRBV20-1 with TRBJ2-1; the TCRdb call, TRBD2, lacks DNA for checking. This CDR3 comprises 19 residues. In germline, CDR1 is DFQATT, CDR2 SNEGSKA (reference sequence). CDR3 in amino acids: CSASARRGLAPKLGNEQFF.

The V call is TRBV27, the J call TRBJ2-1; the TRBD2 assignment by TCRdb is unverifiable without DNA. This CDR3 contains 16 residues. CDR1 is MNHEY, CDR2 SMNVEV, per germline (reference sequence). The CDR3 protein is CASSLRLAGVYHEQFF.

J is TRBJ2-1 and V is TRBV14; the TCRdb call, TRBD2, lacks DNA for checking. Germline V gives CDR1 SGHDN, CDR2 FVKESK. This CDR3 is built from 12 residues. CDR3 region: CASSLPGLAPLF. Full variable domain (missing parts from reference TRBV14 and TRBJ2-1): EAGVTQFPSHSVIEKGQTVTLRCDPISGHDNLYWYRRVMGKEIKFLLHFVKESKQDESGMPNNRFLAERTGGTYSTLKVQPAELEDSGVYFCASSLPGLAPLFGPGTRLTVL.

The chain joins TRBV6-1 to TRBJ2-5; the TCRdb call, TRBD1, lacks DNA for checking. Looked up from germline, CDR1 is MNHNS and CDR2 is SASEGT. The CDR3 sequence is 15 residues long. CDR3 sequence reads: CASNGGGTGQETQYF.

The chain is built from TRBV15 and TRBJ2-7; the TRBD2 assignment by TCRdb is unverifiable without DNA. The CDR3 length is 14 residues. Germline lookup yields CDR1 LNHNV and CDR2 YYDKDF (reference sequence). The CDR3 sequence: CATSREERGYEQYF.

The chain links TRBV12-3 or TRBV12-4 to TRBJ2-3. There are 19 residues in the CDR3. The CDR3 region is CASSSASDEYVWGPDTQYF.

The chain couples TRBV7-2 to TRBJ1-6. Germline V gives CDR1 SGHTA, CDR2 FQGNSA. The CDR3 has 13 amino acids. The CDR3 reads CASSLGGVYPLHF.

The CDR3 is CASSPDRGAQETQYF. The rearrangement uses TRBV12-3 or TRBV12-4 and TRBJ2-5; TCRdb calls TRBD1, which cannot be checked without DNA. This CDR3 comprises 15 residues.

The V call is TRBV20-1, the J call TRBJ1-5. The germline gives CDR1 DFQATT, CDR2 SNEGSKA (reference sequence). This CDR3 region has 19 residues. The CDR3: CSATNFPLQSRYSNQPQHF.

This chain connects TRBV15 to TRBJ1-1; TCRdb gives TRBD1 as the D gene, but with no DNA this cannot be confirmed. CDR3 size: 14 residues. Per germline, CDR1 LNHNV and CDR2 YYDKDF (reference sequence). The CDR3 sequence: CATRALNGGTEAFF.

The genes are TRBV9 and TRBJ1-6; TCRdb's D call of TRBD1 is untestable without DNA. Germline lookup yields CDR1 SGDLS and CDR2 YYNGEE. The CDR3 has 15 amino acids. The CDR3 protein is CASSPGQGGNSPLHF.

The chain links TRBV5-1 to TRBJ1-1; absent DNA, TCRdb's TRBD1 call cannot be checked. Germline V gives CDR1 SGHRS, CDR2 YFSETQ. The length of the CDR3 is 15 residues. This CDR3 reads CASSLSGQGTSEAFF.

V and J are TRBV13 and TRBJ2-1; as DNA is missing, the TRBD1 call by TCRdb cannot be tested. This CDR3 contains 16 residues. CDR1 is PRHDT, CDR2 FYEKMQ, per germline (reference sequence). The CDR3: CASSPGPGRGANEQFF.

V is TRBV7-2 and J is TRBJ2-2; TCRdb selects TRBD1, and the lack of DNA leaves this call unchecked. The CDR3 has 16 residues. The V gene's germline CDR1 is SGHTA and CDR2 FQGNSA. CDR3 residues: CASSSRGRMDTGELFF.

The chain uses TRBV5-1 and TRBJ1-6; the TCRdb D gene call, TRBD1, has no DNA to confirm it. Looked up from germline, CDR1 is SGHRS and CDR2 is YFSETQ. The CDR3 extends over 15 amino acids. The CDR3 sequence: CASRTGVLDNSPLHF.

The gene calls are TRBV20-1 and TRBJ2-2; TCRdb calls TRBD2, which cannot be checked without DNA. The CDR3 is 14 residues long. Per the germline V gene, CDR1 is DFQATT and CDR2 is SNEGSKA (reference sequence). CDR3 amino acids: CSAPRTSGQGELFF.

J is TRBJ1-2 and V is TRBV7-9. There are 12 residues in the CDR3. The germline CDR1 and CDR2 sequences are SEHNR and FQNEAQ (reference sequence). CDR3: CASSLSGSGYTF.

The chain employs TRBV7-2 and TRBJ2-1; TCRdb selects TRBD2, and the lack of DNA leaves this call unchecked. Germline V gene sequence: CDR1 SGHTA, CDR2 FQGNSA. This CDR3 comprises 14 residues. The CDR3 here is CASSLGGRGNEQFF.